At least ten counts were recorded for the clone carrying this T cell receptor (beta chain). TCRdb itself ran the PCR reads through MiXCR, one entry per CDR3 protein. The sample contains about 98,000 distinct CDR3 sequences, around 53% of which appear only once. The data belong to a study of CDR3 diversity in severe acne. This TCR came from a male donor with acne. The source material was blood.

This chain's CDR3 is CASSPTLGQGLYEQYF. The CDR3 DNA follows: TGTGCCAGCAGTCCTACCCTGGGACAGGGACTCTACGAGCAGTACTTC. The rearrangement joins TRBV12-3 or TRBV12-4 to TRBJ2-7, with 9 bases lining up with TRBD1. Trimming took 5 bases from V and 3 from J; bases not matched to a gene: 11. This CDR3 contains 16 residues.